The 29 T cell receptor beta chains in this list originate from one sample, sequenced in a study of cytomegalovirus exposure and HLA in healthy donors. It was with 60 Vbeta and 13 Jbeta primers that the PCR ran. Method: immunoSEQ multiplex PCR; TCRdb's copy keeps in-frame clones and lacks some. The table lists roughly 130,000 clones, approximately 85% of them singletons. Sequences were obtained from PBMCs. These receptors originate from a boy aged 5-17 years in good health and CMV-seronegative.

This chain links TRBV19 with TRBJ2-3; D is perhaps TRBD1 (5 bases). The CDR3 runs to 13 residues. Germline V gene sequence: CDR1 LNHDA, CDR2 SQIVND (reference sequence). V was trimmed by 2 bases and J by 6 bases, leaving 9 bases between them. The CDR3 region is CASSIIRGDTQYF. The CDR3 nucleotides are TGTGCCAGTAGTATAATAAGGGGCGATACGCAGTATTTT.

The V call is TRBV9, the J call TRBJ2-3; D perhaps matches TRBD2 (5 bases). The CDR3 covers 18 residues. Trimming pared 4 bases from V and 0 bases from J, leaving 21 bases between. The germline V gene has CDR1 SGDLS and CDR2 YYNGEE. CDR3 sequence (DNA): TGTGCCAGCAGCCAGATCATAACCGGGATATTTAGCACAGATACGCAGTATTTT. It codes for CASSQIITGIFSTDTQYF.

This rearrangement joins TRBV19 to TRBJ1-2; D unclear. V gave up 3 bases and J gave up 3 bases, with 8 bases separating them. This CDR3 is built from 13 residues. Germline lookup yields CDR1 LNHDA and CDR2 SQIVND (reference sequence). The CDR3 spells CASSIPPDYGYTF. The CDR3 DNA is TGTGCCAGTAGTATTCCACCGGACTATGGCTACACCTTC.

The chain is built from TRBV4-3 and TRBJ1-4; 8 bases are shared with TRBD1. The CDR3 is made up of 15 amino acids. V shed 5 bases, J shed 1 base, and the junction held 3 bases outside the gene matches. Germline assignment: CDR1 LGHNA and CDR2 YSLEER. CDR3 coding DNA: TGCGCCAGCAGCAAAGGACAGGGAACTAATGAAAAACTGTTTTTT. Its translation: CASSKGQGTNEKLFF.

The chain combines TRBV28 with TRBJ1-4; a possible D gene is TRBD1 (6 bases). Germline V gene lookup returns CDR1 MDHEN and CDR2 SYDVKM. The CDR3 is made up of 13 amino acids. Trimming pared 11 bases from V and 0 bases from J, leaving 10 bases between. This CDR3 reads CAGGHATNEKLFF. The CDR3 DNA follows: TGTGCCGGGGGACATGCAACTAATGAAAAACTGTTTTTT.

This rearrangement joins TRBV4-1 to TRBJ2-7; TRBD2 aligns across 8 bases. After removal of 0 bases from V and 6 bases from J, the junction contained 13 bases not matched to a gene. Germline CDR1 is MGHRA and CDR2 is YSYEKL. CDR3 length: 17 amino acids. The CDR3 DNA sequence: TGCGCCAGCAGCCAAGAACGAAACCTGGGCGGGGGGCCCGAGCAGTACTTC. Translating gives CASSQERNLGGGPEQYF.

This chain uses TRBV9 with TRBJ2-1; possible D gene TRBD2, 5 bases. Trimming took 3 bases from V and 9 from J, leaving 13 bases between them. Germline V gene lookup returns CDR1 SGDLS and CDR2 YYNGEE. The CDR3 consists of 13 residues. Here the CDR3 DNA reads TGTGCCAGCAGCGCACCCAGCAGCGGTGAGCAGTTCTTC. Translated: CASSAPSSGEQFF. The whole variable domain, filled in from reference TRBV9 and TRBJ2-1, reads DSGVTQTPKHLITATGQRVTLRCSPRSGDLSVYWYQQSLDQGLQFLIQYYNGEERAKGNILERFSAQQFPDLHSELNLSSLELGDSALYFCASSAPSSGEQFFGPGTRLTVL.

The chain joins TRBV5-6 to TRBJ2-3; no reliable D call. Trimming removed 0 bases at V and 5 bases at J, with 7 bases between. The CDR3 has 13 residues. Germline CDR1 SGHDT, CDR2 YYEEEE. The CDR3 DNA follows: TGTGCCAGCAGCTTGGCCGGTCTAGATACGCAGTATTTT. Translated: CASSLAGLDTQYF.

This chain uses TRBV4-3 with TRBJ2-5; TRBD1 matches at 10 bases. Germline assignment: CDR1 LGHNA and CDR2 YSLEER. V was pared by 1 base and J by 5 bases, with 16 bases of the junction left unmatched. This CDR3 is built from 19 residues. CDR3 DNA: TGCGCCAGCAGCCAAGTGACGGGACAGGGGCCGCGGGGGAGGGAGACCCAGTACTTC. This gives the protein CASSQVTGQGPRGRETQYF.

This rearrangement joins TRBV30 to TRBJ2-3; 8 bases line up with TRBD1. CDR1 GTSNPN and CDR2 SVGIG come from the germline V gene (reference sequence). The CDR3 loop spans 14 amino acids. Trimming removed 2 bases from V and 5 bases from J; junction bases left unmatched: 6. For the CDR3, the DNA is TGTGCCTGGAGTCTCGGACAGGGTAAAGATACGCAGTATTTT. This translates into CAWSLGQGKDTQYF.

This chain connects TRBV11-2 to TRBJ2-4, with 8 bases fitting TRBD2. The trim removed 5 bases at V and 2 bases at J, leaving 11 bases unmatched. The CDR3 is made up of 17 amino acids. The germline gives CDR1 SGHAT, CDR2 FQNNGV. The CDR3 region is CASSPRGGRGTKNIQYF. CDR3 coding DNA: TGTGCCAGCAGCCCACGCGGGGGGCGCGGAACCAAAAACATTCAGTACTTC.

CDR3 coding DNA: TGTGCCTGGAGTGTACAGGCAGGCAATCAGCCCCAGCATTTT. This translates into CAWSVQAGNQPQHF. The V call is TRBV30, the J call TRBJ1-5; D is possibly TRBD1 (5 bases). Germline loops: CDR1 GTSNPN, CDR2 SVGIG (reference sequence). Trimming cost V 0 bases and J 2 bases, with 8 bases left between them. The CDR3 sequence is 14 residues long.

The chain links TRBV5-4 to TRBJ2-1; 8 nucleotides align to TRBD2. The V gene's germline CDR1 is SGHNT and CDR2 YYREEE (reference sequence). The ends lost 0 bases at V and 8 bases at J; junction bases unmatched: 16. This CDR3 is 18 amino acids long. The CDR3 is CASSLGSSGGGRNDEQFF. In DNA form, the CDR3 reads TGTGCCAGCAGCTTGGGAAGTTCGGGCGGGGGGCGCAACGATGAGCAGTTCTTC.

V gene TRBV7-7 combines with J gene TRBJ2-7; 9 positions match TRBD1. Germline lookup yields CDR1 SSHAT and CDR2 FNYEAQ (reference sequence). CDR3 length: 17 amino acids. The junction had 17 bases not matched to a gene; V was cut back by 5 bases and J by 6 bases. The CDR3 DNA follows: TGTGCCAGCAGCCCAAGGGTTGCGGGACAGGGATTTTCCGAGCAGTACTTC. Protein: CASSPRVAGQGFSEQYF.

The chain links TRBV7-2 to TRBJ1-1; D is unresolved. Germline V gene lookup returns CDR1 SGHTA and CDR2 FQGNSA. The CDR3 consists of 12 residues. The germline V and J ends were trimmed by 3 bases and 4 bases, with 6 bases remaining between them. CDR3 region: CASSFDSTEAFF. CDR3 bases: TGTGCCAGCAGCTTTGATAGCACTGAAGCTTTCTTT.

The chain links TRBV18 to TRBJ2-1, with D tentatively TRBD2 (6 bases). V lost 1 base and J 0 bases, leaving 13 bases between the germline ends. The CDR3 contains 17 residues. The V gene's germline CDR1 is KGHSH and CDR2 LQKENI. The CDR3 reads CASSPLRSDYSYNEQFF. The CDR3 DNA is TGTGCCAGCTCACCACTTAGGTCGGACTACTCCTACAATGAGCAGTTCTTC.

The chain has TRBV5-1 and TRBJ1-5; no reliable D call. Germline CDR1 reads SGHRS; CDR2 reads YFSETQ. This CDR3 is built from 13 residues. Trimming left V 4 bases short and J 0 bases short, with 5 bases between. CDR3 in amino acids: CASSQYSNQPQHF. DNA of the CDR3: TGCGCCAGCAGCCAGTATAGCAATCAGCCCCAGCATTTT.

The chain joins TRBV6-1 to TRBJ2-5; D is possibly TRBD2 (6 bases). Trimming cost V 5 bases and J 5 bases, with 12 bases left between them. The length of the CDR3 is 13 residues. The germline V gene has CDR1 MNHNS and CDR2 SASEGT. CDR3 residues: CASSIPGVETQYF. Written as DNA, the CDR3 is TGTGCCAGCAGTATTCCGGGAGTGGAGACCCAGTACTTC.

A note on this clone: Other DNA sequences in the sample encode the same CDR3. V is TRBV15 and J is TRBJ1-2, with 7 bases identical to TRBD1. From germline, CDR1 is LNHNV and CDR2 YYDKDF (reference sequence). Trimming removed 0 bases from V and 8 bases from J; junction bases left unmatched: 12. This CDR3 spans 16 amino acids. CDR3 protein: CATSREISRQGEGYTF. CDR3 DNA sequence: TGTGCCACCAGCAGAGAGATCAGTCGACAGGGAGAAGGCTACACCTTC.

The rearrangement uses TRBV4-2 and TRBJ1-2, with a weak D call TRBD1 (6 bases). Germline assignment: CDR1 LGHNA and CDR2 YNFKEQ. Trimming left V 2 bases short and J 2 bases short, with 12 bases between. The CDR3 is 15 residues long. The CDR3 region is CASSQIHQGNYGYTF. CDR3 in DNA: TGTGCCAGCAGCCAAATTCACCAGGGGAACTATGGCTACACCTTC.

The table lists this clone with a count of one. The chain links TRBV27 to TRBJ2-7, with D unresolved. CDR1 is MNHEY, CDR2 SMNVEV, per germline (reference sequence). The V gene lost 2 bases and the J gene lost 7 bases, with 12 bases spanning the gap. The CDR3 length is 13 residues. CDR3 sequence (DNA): TGTGCCAGCAGTTTAAACAGCCATCGAGAGCAGTACTTC. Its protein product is CASSLNSHREQYF.

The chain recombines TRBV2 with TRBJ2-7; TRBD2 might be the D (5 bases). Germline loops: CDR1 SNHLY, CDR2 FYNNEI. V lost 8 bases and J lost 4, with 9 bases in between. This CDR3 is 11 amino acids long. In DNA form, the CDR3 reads TGTGCCAGCGGCAGAGGGTACGAGCAGTACTTC. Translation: CASGRGYEQYF.

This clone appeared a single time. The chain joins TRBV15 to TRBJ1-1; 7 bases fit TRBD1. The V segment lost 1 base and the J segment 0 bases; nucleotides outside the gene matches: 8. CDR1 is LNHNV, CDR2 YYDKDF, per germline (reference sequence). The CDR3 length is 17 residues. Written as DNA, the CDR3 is TGTGCCACCAGCAGAGCTCCCAGGACAGGAATGAACACTGAAGCTTTCTTT. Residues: CATSRAPRTGMNTEAFF. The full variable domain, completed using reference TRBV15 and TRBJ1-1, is DAMVIQNPRYQVTQFGKPVTLSCSQTLNHNVMYWYQQKSSQAPKLLFHYYDKDFNNEADTPDNFQSRRPNTSFCFLDIRSPGLGDTAMYLCATSRAPRTGMNTEAFFGQGTRLTVV.

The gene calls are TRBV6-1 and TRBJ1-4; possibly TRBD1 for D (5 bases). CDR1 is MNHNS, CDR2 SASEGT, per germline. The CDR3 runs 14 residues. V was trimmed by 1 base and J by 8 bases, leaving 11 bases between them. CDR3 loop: CASSEGAGLEKLFF. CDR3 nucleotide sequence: TGTGCCAGCAGTGAAGGGGCAGGGTTGGAAAAACTGTTTTTT.

In DNA, the CDR3 is TGTGCCAGCAGCCCCCAGGGGGGAGGTGAGCAGTACTTC. It is translated as CASSPQGGGEQYF. The chain links TRBV7-9 to TRBJ2-7, with TRBD1 as a possible D gene (7 bases). In germline, CDR1 is SEHNR, CDR2 FQNEAQ (reference sequence). Trimming left V 5 bases short and J 7 bases short, with 15 bases between. The CDR3 is made up of 13 amino acids.

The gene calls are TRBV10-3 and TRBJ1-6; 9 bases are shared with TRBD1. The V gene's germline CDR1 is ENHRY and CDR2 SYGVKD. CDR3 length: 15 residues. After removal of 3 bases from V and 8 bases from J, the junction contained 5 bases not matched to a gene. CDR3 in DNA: TGTGCCATCAGTGACTGGGGACAGGGAGATTCACCCCTCCACTTT. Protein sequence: CAISDWGQGDSPLHF.

The CDR3 DNA sequence: TGTGCCTGGAGTTTGGGACACCATGAAGAGACCCAGTACTTC. Amino acid sequence: CAWSLGHHEETQYF. The rearrangement uses TRBV30 and TRBJ2-5; tentatively, D is TRBD1 (6 bases). In germline, CDR1 is GTSNPN, CDR2 SVGIG (reference sequence). V was trimmed by 2 bases and J by 3 bases, leaving 13 bases between them. The CDR3 has 14 amino acids.

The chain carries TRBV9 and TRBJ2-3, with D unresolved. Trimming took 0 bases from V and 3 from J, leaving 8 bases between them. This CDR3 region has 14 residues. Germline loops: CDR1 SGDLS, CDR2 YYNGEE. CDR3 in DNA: TGTGCCAGCAGCGTAGGGTTAGCAACAGATACGCAGTATTTT. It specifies CASSVGLATDTQYF.

The CDR3 spells CASSLVSGLAGVEEETQYF. Written as DNA, the CDR3 is TGCGCCAGCAGCTTGGTCTCTGGGCTAGCGGGAGTAGAGGAAGAGACCCAGTACTTC. This chain uses TRBV5-1 with TRBJ2-5; TRBD2 agrees at 10 bases. With 0 bases clipped from V and 3 bases from J, the junction kept 14 bases outside the gene matches. The germline gives CDR1 SGHRS, CDR2 YFSETQ. The CDR3 is 19 residues long.